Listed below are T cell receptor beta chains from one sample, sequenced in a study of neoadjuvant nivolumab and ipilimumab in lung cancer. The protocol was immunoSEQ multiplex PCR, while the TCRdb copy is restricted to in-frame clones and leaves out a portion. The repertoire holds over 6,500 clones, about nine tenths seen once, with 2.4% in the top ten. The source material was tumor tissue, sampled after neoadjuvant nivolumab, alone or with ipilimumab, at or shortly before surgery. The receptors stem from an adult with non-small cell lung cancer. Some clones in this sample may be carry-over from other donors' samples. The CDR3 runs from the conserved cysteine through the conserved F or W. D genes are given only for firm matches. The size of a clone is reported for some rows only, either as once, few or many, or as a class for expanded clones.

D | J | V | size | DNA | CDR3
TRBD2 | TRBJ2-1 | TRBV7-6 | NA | TGTGCCAGCAGCTTAACAGCGGGAGGTTCAAATGAGCAGTTCTTC | CASSLTAGGSNEQFF
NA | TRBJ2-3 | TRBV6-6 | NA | TGTGCCAGCAGCGGGGGAACTCTCGGTACGCAGTATTTT | CASSGGTLGTQYF
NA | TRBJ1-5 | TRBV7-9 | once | TGTGCCAGCAGCTCAACCGTCGGGCAGCCCCAGCATTTT | CASSSTVGQPQHF
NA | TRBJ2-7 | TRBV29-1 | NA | TGCAGCGTGACACAGGGTGGCCCCTACGAGCAGTACTTC | CSVTQGGPYEQYF
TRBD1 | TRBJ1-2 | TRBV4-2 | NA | TGTGCCAGCAGCCAAGGGGACAGGATAAGCTATGGCTACACCTTC | CASSQGDRISYGYTF
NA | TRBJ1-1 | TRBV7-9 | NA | TGTGCCAGCAGCCCAACCAGGGTTGTAAACACTGAAGCTTTCTTT | CASSPTRVVNTEAFF
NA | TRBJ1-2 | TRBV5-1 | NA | TGCGCCAGCAGCTTCGGAGACAGAAACTATGGCTACACCTTC | CASSFGDRNYGYTF
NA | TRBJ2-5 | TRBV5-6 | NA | TGTGCCAGCAGCTTGGTCGCCTCGATGGAGACCCAGTACTTC | CASSLVASMETQYF
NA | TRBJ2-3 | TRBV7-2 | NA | TGTGCCAGCAGCTTAGGGGTGGACGCTTACACAGATACGCAGTATTTT | CASSLGVDAYTDTQYF
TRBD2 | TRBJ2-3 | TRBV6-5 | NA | TGTGCCAGCAGTTACCTGACTAGCGGGAGCACAGATACGCAGTATTTT | CASSYLTSGSTDTQYF
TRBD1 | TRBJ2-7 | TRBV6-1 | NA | TGTGCCAGCAACAGGGGATCCTACGAGCAGTACTTC | CASNRGSYEQYF
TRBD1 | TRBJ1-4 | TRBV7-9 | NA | TGTGCCAGCAGCCAAGGACAGGGCGTGGAAAAACTGTTTTTT | CASSQGQGVEKLFF
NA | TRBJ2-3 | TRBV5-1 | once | TGCGCCAGCAGCTCGGGGTCCGTGATAGATACGCAGTATTTT | CASSSGSVIDTQYF
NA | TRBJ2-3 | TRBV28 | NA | TGTGCCAGCGCCGGTGGGGCTAGCACAGATACGCAGTATTTT | CASAGGASTDTQYF
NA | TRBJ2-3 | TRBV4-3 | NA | TGCGCCAGCAGCCAAGATCGCGGGGGCGCAGATACGCAGTATTTT | CASSQDRGGADTQYF
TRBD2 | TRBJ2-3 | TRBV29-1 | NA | TGCAGCGTTGGGACTAGCGGAGATACGCAGTATTTT | CSVGTSGDTQYF
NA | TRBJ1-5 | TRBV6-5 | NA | TGTGCCAGCAGTCCCACGGGAGATCGGCCCCAGCATTTT | CASSPTGDRPQHF
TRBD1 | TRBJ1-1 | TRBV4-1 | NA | TGCGCCAGCAGCCTCCGGACAGGGTGGACTGAAGCTTTCTTT | CASSLRTGWTEAFF
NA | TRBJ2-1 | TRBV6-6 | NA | TGTGCCAGCAGTTACACGGGGGAGAGGGAGCAGTTCTTC | CASSYTGEREQFF
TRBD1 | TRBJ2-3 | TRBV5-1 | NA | TGCGCCAGCAACACGTTCCCTGGACAGGGGGCTGGAGATACGCAGTATTTT | CASNTFPGQGAGDTQYF
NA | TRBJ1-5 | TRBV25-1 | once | TGTGCCAGCAGTGTTTTACAGGGTATTGGCAATCAGCCCCAGCATTTT | CASSVLQGIGNQPQHF
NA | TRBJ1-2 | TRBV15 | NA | TGTGCCACCAGCAGAGTCTCCGGAACCCATAACATTCGTGACTATGGCTACACCTTC | CATSRVSGTHNIRDYGYTF
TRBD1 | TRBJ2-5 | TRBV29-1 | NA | TGCAGCGTTGATGAGGGGGCAACGGAGACCCAGTACTTC | CSVDEGATETQYF
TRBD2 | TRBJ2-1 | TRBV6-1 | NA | TGTGCCAGCAGTGGAGGGACTAGCGGGACGTACAATGAGCAGTTCTTC | CASSGGTSGTYNEQFF